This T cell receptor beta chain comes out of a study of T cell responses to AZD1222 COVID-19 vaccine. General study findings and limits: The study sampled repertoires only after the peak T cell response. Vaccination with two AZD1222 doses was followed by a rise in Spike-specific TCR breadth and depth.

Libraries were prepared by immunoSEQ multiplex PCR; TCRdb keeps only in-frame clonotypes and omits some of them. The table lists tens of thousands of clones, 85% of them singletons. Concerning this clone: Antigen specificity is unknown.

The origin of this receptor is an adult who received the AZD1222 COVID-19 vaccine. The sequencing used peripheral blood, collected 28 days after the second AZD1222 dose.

CDR3 region: CASSLAPPTGVGGYTF. The DNA for the CDR3 is TGTGCCAGCAGCTTAGCGCCCCCGACAGGGGTCGGTGGCTACACCTTC. The genes are TRBV7-9 and TRBJ1-2, with 8 bases fitting TRBD1. Per the germline V gene, CDR1 is SEHNR and CDR2 is FQNEAQ (reference sequence). Trimming cost V 0 bases and J 7 bases; bases outside gene matches: 10. CDR3 length: 16 residues.